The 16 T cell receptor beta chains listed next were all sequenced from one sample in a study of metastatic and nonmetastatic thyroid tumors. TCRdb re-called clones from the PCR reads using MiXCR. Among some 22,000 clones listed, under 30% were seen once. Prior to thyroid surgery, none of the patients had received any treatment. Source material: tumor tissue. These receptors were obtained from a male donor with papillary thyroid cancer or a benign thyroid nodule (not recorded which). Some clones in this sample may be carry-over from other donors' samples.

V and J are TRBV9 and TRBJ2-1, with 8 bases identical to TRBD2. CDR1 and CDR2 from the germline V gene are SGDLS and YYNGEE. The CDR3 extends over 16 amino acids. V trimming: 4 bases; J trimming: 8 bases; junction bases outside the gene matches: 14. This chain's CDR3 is CASSSTTGTRVDEQFF. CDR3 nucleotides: TGTGCCAGCAGCTCAACCACCGGGACTAGGGTCGATGAGCAGTTCTTC.

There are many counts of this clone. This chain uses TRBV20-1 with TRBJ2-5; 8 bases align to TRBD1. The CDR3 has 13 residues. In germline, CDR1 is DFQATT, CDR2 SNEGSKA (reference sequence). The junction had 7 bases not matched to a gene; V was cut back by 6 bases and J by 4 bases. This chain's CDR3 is CSAPGGAGETQYF. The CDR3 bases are TGCAGTGCCCCAGGGGGCGCGGGAGAGACCCAGTACTTC.

CDR3: CASSEVGGAGIQPQHF. The CDR3 nucleotides read TGTGCCAGCAGTGAAGTGGGGGGCGCTGGCATTCAGCCCCAGCATTTT. This chain uses TRBV6-1 with TRBJ1-5; perhaps TRBD1 as D (6 bases). CDR3 length: 16 residues. Germline lookup yields CDR1 MNHNS and CDR2 SASEGT. V gave up 1 base and J gave up 6 bases, with 16 bases separating them.

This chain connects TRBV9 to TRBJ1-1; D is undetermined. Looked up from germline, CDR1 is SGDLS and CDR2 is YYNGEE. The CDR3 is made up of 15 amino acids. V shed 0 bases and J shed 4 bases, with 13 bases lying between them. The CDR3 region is CASSVDLTLGTEAFF. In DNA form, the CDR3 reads TGTGCCAGCAGCGTAGACCTGACTTTGGGCACTGAAGCTTTCTTT.

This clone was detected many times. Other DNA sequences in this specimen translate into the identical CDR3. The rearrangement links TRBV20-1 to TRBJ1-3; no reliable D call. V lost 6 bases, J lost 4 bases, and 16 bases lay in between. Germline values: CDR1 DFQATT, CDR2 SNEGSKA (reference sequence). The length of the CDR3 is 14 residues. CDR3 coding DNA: TGCAGTGCCCCAGACACAAAAAGGGGAAACACCATATATTTT. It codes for CSAPDTKRGNTIYF.

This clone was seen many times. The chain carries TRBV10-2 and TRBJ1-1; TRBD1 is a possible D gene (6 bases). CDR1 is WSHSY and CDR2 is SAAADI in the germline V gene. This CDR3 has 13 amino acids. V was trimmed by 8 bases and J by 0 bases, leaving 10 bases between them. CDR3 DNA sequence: TGCGCCAGCGGCGGACAGATGAACACTGAAGCTTTCTTT. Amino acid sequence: CASGGQMNTEAFF.

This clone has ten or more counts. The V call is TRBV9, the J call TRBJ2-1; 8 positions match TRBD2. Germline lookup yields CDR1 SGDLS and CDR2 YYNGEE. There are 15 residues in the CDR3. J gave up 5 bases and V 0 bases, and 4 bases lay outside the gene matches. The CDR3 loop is CASSVVAGGHNEQFF. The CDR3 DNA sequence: TGTGCCAGCAGCGTAGTTGCGGGAGGCCACAATGAGCAGTTCTTC.

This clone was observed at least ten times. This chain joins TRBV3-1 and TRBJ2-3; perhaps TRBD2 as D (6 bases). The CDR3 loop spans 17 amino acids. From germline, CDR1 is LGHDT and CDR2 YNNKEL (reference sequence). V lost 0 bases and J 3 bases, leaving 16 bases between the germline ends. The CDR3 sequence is CASSQDLAGLGTDTQYF. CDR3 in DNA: TGTGCCAGCAGCCAAGATCTTGCGGGATTGGGTACAGATACGCAGTATTTT.

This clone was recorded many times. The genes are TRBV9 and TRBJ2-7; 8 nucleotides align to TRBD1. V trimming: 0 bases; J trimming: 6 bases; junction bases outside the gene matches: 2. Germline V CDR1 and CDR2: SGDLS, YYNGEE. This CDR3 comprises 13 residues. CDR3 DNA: TGTGCCAGCAGCGTAGATGACAGGGGCGAGCAGTACTTC. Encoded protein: CASSVDDRGEQYF. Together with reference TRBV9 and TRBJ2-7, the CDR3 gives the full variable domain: DSGVTQTPKHLITATGQRVTLRCSPRSGDLSVYWYQQSLDQGLQFLIQYYNGEERAKGNILERFSAQQFPDLHSELNLSSLELGDSALYFCASSVDDRGEQYFGPGTRLTVT.

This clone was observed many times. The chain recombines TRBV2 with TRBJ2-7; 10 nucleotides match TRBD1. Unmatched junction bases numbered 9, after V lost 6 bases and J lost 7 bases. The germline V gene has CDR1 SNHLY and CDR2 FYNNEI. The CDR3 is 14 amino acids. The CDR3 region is CASRRQGALIEQYF. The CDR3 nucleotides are TGTGCCAGCAGACGACAGGGGGCGCTTATAGAGCAGTACTTC.

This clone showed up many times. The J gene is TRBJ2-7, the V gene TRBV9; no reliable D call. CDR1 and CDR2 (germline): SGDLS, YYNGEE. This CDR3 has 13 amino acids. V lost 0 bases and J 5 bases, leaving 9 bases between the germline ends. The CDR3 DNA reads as TGTGCCAGCAGCGTAGACTGGCTGGACGAGCAGTACTTC. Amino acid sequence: CASSVDWLDEQYF. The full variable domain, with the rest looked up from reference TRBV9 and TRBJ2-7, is DSGVTQTPKHLITATGQRVTLRCSPRSGDLSVYWYQQSLDQGLQFLIQYYNGEERAKGNILERFSAQQFPDLHSELNLSSLELGDSALYFCASSVDWLDEQYFGPGTRLTVT.

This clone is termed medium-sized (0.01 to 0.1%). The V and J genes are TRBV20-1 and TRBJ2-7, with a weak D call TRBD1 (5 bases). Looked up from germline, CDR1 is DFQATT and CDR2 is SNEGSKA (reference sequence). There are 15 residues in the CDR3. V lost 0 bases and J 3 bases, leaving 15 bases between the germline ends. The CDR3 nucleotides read TGCAGTGCTAGAGATAGCCAGGGCCCAGACTACGAGCAGTACTTC. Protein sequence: CSARDSQGPDYEQYF.

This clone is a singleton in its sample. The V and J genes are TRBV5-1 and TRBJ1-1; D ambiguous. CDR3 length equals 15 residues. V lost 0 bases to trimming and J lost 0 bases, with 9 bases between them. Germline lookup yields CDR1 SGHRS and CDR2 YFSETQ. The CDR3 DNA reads TGCGCCAGCAGCTTGGAGGGCGCAGTGAACACTGAAGCTTTCTTT. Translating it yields CASSLEGAVNTEAFF.

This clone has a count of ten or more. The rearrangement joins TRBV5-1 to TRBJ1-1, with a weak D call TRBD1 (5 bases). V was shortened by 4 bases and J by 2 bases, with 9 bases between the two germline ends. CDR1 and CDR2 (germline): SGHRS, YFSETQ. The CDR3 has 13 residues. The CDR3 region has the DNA TGCGCCAGCAGCGCGACAGTAAACACTGAAGCTTTCTTT. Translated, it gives CASSATVNTEAFF.

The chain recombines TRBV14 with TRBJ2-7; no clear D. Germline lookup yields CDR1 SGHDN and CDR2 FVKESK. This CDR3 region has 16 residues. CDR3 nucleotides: TGTCCCAGCAGCCAAGGAACCTCACTCGGCTCCTACGAGCAGTACGTC. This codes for CPSSQGTSLGSYEQYV.

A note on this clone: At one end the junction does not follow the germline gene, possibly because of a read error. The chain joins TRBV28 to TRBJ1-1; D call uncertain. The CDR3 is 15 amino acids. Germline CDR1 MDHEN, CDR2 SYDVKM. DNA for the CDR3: TGTGTCAGCAGTTCAAATGTCAGGCCAGACACTGAAGCTTTCTTT. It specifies CVSSSNVRPDTEAFF. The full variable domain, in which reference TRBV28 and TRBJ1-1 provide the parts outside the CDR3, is DVKVTQSSRYLVKRTGEKVFLECVQDMDHENMFWYRQDPGLGLRLIYFSYDVKMKEKGDIPEGYSVSREKKERFSLILESASTNQTSMYLCVSSSNVRPDTEAFFGQGTRLTVV.